This T cell receptor (beta chain) came from a study of monozygotic twins with cystic fibrosis. Whole-study context: Library input was three micrograms of fragmented DNA, with 15 PCR cycles.

Comment on this clone: What it binds is not known.

The study, taken as a whole, reports: Clonality was generally low (median approximately 0.0094), higher in the most severe patients. Co-twins had the most similar V usage for 13 of 16 pairs, J for 8.

The data were produced by immunoSEQ multiplex PCR, yet TCRdb's version contains in-frame clones alone and is incomplete. The data show tens of thousands of clones, with 95% to 98% seen just once and approximately 2.8% held by the top ten. Per the germline V gene, CDR1 is SGHNT and CDR2 is YENEEA. The CDR3 loop spans 13 amino acids. Deletions cut 1 base from V and 7 bases from J, with 10 bases between. The gene calls are TRBV11-3 and TRBJ1-2; D may be TRBD1 (6 bases). This clonotype was obtained from a girl aged 2 to 9 with cystic fibrosis. Sequencing was done on a sample of blood. The CDR3 sequence: CASSLGQVGGYTF. Written as DNA, the CDR3 is TGTGCCAGCAGCTTAGGACAGGTTGGTGGCTACACCTTC.